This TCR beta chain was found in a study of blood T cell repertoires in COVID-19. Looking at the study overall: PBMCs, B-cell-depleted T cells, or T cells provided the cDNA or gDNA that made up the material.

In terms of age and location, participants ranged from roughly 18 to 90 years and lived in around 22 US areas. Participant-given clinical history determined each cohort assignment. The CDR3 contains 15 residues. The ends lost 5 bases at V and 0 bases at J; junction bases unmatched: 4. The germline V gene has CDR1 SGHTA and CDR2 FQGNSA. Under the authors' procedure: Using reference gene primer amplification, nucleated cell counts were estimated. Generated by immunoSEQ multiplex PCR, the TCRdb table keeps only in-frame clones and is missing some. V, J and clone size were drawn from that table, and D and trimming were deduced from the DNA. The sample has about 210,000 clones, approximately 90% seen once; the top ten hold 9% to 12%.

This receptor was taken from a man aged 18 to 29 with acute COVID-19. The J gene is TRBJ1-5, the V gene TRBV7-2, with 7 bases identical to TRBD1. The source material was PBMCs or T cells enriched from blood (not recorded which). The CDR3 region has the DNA TGTGCCAGCAGCCGGGACAGATATAGCAATCAGCCCCAGCATTTT. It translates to CASSRDRYSNQPQHF.